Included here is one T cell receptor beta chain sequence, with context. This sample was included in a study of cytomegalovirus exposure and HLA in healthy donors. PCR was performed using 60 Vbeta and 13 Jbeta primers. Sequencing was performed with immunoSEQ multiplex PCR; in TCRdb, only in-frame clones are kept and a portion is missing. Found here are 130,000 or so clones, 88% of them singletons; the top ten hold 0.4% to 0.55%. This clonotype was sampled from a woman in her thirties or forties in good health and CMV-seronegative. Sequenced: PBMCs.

The CDR3 bases are TGCGCCAGCAGCTTGGGGCTAGCGGGAGGCACCTCAATGCTGGATACGCAGTATTTT. Amino acids: CASSLGLAGGTSMLDTQYF. The chain carries TRBV5-1 and TRBJ2-3; 11 bases align to TRBD2. Germline V gene lookup returns CDR1 SGHRS and CDR2 YFSETQ. This CDR3 is built from 19 residues. V was clipped by 0 bases and J by 6 bases; unmatched bases: 15.